This T cell receptor beta chain was captured in a study of OX40 agonist ivuxolimab in advanced cancers. Study details: With a range of roughly 20 to 80, age averaged 60 years, and about 80% were male.

The method was immunoSEQ multiplex PCR; TCRdb's version includes in-frame clones alone and lacks a portion of them. The table lists approximately 88,000 clones, 70% to 90% of them singletons, with around 0.7% in the top ten. Study-level points and caveats: Among the lowest peripheral clonal expansion occurred in 0.1-3.0 mg/kg partial responders.

Remarks on this clone: Antigen unknown.

Any history of autoimmune disease or systemic immunosuppression disqualified patients. The TCR sequence derives from an adult with an advanced solid tumor such as melanoma, head and neck, liver or kidney cancer. The source was CD4+ or CD8+ T cells sorted from blood, collected in a trial of the OX40 agonist ivuxolimab.

The CDR3 nucleotides are TGTGCCACCAGCAGGGAAGGACTGTTCCACTTTAACTATGGCTACACCTTC. Protein: CATSREGLFHFNYGYTF. V is TRBV15 and J is TRBJ1-2; D call uncertain. Between the trimmed V and J ends, which lost 3 bases and 1 base, there was a span of 18 bases. This CDR3 comprises 17 residues. Germline V lookup: CDR1 LNHNV, CDR2 YYDKDF (reference sequence). Supplemented by reference TRBV15 and TRBJ1-2, the full variable domain reads DAMVIQNPRYQVTQFGKPVTLSCSQTLNHNVMYWYQQKSSQAPKLLFHYYDKDFNNEADTPDNFQSRRPNTSFCFLDIRSPGLGDTAMYLCATSREGLFHFNYGYTFGSGTRLTVV.